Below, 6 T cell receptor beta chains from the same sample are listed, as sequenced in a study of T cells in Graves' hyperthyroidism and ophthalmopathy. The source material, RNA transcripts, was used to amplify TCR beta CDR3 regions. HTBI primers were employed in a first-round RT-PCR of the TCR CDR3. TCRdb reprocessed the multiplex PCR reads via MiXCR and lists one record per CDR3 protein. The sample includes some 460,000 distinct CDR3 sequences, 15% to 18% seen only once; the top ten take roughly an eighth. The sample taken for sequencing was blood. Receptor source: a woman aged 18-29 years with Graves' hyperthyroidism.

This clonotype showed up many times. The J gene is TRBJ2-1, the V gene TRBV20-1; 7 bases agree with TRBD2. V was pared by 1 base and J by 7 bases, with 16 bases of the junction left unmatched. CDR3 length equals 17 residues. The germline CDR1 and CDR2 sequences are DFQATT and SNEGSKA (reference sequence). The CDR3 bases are TGCAGTGCTAGAGTCCTTCTACAGCGTTGGGGGGGGAATGAGCAGTTCTTC. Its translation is CSARVLLQRWGGNEQFF.

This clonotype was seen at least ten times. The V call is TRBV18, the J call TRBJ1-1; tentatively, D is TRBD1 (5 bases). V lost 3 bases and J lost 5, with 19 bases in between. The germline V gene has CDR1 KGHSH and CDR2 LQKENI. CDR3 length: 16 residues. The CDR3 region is CASSPKPTGAGTEAFF. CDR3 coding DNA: TGTGCCAGCTCACCCAAACCGACTGGGGCTGGGACTGAAGCTTTCTTT. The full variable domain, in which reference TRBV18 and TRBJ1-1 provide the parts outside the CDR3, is NAGVMQNPRHLVRRRGQEARLRCSPMKGHSHVYWYRQLPEEGLKFMVYLQKENIIDESGMPKERFSAEFPKEGPSILRIQQVVRGDSAAYFCASSPKPTGAGTEAFFGQGTRLTVV.

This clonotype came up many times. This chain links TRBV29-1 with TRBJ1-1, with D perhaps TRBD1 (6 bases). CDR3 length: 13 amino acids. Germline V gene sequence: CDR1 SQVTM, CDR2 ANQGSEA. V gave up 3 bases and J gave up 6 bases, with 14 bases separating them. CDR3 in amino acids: CSVDPGEQAEAFF. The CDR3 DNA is TGCAGCGTTGACCCAGGGGAGCAGGCTGAAGCTTTCTTT.

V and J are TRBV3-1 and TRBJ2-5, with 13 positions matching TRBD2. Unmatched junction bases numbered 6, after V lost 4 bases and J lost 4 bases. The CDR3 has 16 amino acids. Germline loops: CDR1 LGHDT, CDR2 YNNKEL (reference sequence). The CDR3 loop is CASSLGLAGAVETQYF. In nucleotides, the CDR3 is TGTGCCAGCAGCCTCGGACTAGCGGGAGCAGTAGAGACCCAGTACTTC.

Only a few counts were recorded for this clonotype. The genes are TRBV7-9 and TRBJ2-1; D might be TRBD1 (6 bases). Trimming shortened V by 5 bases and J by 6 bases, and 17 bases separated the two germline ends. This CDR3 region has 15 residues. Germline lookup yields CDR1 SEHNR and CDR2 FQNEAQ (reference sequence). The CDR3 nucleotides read TGTGCCAGCAGCCGAACAGGGTCGAGCCTCAATGAGCAGTTCTTC. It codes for CASSRTGSSLNEQFF.

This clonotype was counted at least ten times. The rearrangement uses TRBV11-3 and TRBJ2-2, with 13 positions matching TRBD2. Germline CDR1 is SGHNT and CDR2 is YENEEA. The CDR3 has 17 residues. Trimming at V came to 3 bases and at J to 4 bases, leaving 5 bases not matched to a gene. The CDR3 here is CASSFETSGGTTGELFF. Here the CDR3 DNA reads TGTGCCAGCAGCTTTGAGACTAGCGGGGGGACCACCGGGGAGCTGTTTTTT. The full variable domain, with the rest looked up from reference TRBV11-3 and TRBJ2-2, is EAGVVQSPRYKIIEKKQPVAFWCNPISGHNTLYWYLQNLGQGPELLIRYENEEAVDDSQLPKDRFSAERLKGVDSTLKIQPAELGDSAVYLCASSFETSGGTTGELFFGEGSRLTVL.